This TCR beta chain was recorded in a study of blood T cell repertoires in COVID-19. Study as a whole: Spain, Italy and the United States supplied samples that represented acute and convalescent COVID-19. PBMCs, B-cell-depleted T cells, or T cells provided the cDNA or gDNA that made up the material.

As originally analysed: Amplification of reference gene primers was used by the study to estimate nucleated cell counts. Produced via immunoSEQ multiplex PCR; TCRdb's table is partial and in-frame only. For V, J and clone size, that table is used; D and trimming come from the DNA. The sample comprises 95,000 to 150,000 clones, about four fifths of which are singletons, and roughly 12% rests with the top ten. V lost 7 bases and J lost 7, with 19 bases in between. The CDR3 spans 13 residues. Per the germline V gene, CDR1 is SQVTM and CDR2 is ANQGSEA. The receptor was isolated from a man aged 60 to 75 with acute or convalescent COVID-19. Sequencing used peripheral blood. This rearrangement joins TRBV29-1 to TRBJ1-2, with D hard to call. CDR3 nucleotide sequence: TGCAGCGCCCCTATCTCCCGGGGAAGTGGCTACACCTTC. Residues: CSAPISRGSGYTF.